This is a list of T cell receptor beta chains from one sample in a study of cytomegalovirus exposure and HLA in healthy donors. Only in-frame clones appear in the TCRdb table, and some are missing; sequencing was by immunoSEQ multiplex PCR. The sample carries under 150,000 clones, around 72% recorded once. Sequences were obtained from PBMCs. The receptors shown here come from a middle-aged woman in good health and CMV-seronegative. Each CDR3 is given with its conserved first and last residue. D genes are given only for firm matches. Expanded clones are given a class, and other clones once, few, many or no size at all.

size: few
D: TRBD2
J: TRBJ2-7
V: TRBV27
DNA: TGTGCCAGCAGTTTCGCTAGCGGAGCCTACGAGCAGTACTTC
CDR3: CASSFASGAYEQYF

size: -
D: TRBD2
J: TRBJ2-3
V: TRBV11-3
DNA: TGTGCCAGCAGCCCCTTAGCGGGGACCACAGATACGCAGTATTTT
CDR3: CASSPLAGTTDTQYF

size: -
D: -
J: TRBJ1-1
V: TRBV12-5
DNA: TGTGCTAGTGGTTTTGCAGGGGCATCTTCGGACACTGAAGCTTTCTTT
CDR3: CASGFAGASSDTEAFF

size: -
D: TRBD1
J: TRBJ1-6
V: TRBV28
DNA: TGTGCCAGCCGGACAGGGAGCTCCTATAATTCACCCCTCCACTTT
CDR3: CASRTGSSYNSPLHF

size: -
D: -
J: TRBJ2-7
V: TRBV30
DNA: TGTGCCTGGAGTGTTGGCCACAACTACGAGCAGTACTTC
CDR3: CAWSVGHNYEQYF

size: few
D: -
J: TRBJ1-6
V: TRBV5-4
DNA: TGTGCCAGCAGCTTGGAACAGGGAAATTCACCCCTCCACTTT
CDR3: CASSLEQGNSPLHF

size: once
D: TRBD1
J: TRBJ1-2
V: TRBV2
DNA: TGTGCCAGCAGTGAAAGGGGGACAGGGGACTATGGCTACACCTTC
CDR3: CASSERGTGDYGYTF

size: -
D: TRBD2
J: TRBJ2-1
V: TRBV10-3
DNA: TGTGCCATCAAGGGGACTAGCGGGAGGACCAATGAGCAGTTCTTC
CDR3: CAIKGTSGRTNEQFF

size: -
D: -
J: TRBJ1-1
V: TRBV4-2
DNA: TGTGCCAGCAGCCCCCGGGCAGGGGAGAACACTGAAGCTTTCTTT
CDR3: CASSPRAGENTEAFF

size: -
D: -
J: TRBJ1-3
V: TRBV7-2
DNA: TGTGCCAGCAGCGCCGCGGGGGGAAACACCATATATTTT
CDR3: CASSAAGGNTIYF

size: few
D: -
J: TRBJ1-2
V: TRBV10-1
DNA: TGCGCCAGCAGTGAGTCCGGCAGGGATGGCTACACCTTC
CDR3: CASSESGRDGYTF

size: few
D: -
J: TRBJ2-1
V: TRBV7-3
DNA: TGTGCCAGCAGCACCCCGGGACTCAAGAATGAGCAGTTCTTC
CDR3: CASSTPGLKNEQFF

size: -
D: -
J: TRBJ1-4
V: TRBV30
DNA: TGTGCCTGGAGTGTAGTGCAGGGGAATGAAAAACTGTTTTTT
CDR3: CAWSVVQGNEKLFF

size: -
D: TRBD1
J: TRBJ1-4
V: TRBV29-1
DNA: TGCAGCGTACAACAGGGGGCACCCAATGAAAAACTGTTTTTT
CDR3: CSVQQGAPNEKLFF

size: -
D: -
J: TRBJ2-7
V: TRBV27
DNA: TGTGCCAGCAGTCGCGGGTACGAGCAGTACTTC
CDR3: CASSRGYEQYF